This T cell receptor (beta chain) was profiled in a study of blood T cell repertoires in COVID-19. Study-level background: Samples of COVID-19 (acute and convalescent) were obtained from the United States, Italy and Spain. PBMCs, B-cell-depleted T cells, or T cells were the source of the cDNA or gDNA that made up the material.

TCRdb's copy holds only in-frame clones and misses some; the assay was immunoSEQ multiplex PCR. The sample carries roughly 260,000 clones, 65% to 90% recorded once. After removal of 4 bases from V and 2 bases from J, the junction contained 5 bases not matched to a gene. Per germline, CDR1 KGHDR and CDR2 SFDVKD. CDR3 size: 17 residues. The TCR was taken from a woman aged 80 or over with active or convalescent COVID-19. The source material was peripheral blood. This sequence joins TRBV24-1 and TRBJ2-3; 13 nucleotides match TRBD2. The CDR3 nucleotides are TGTGCCACCAGTGAGCAACTAGCGGGAGGGCCCACAGATACGCAGTATTTT. Translated, it gives CATSEQLAGGPTDTQYF.